This T cell receptor beta chain is from a study of shared clonotypes between healthy human individuals. Overall study results and limits: Across a handful of donors, naive CD4 shared roughly 5%, naive CD8 3.5% to 4%, memory CD4 more than 2%, memory CD8 0.4%. Non-shared clonotypes showed lower generation probabilities than clonotypes common to all four donors.

This clone occurred a few times. Its antigen is undetermined. The CDR3 is 15 residues long. With 4 bases removed from V and 8 bases from J, the gap between germline ends came to 23 bases. CDR1 and CDR2 (germline): GTSNPN, SVGIG (reference sequence). Every subset's genomic DNA went evenly onto several immunoSEQ plates. Some clones are missing from TCRdb's copy, which holds only in-frame ones; the method was immunoSEQ multiplex PCR. The table includes approximately 2.4 million clones, about 94% detected once. Donors included only healthy HIV-negative adults lacking recent acute infections or vaccinations.

This receptor was obtained from a man aged 18 to 35 in good health. The sequenced sample was naive CD4+ T cells sorted from blood. Sample subset: CD45RA+ positively selected. The rearrangement joins TRBV30 to TRBJ1-2; possible D gene TRBD1, 5 bases. The CDR3 protein is CAWKPDYEGIFGYTF. CDR3 in DNA: TGTGCCTGGAAGCCGGACTACGAGGGGATATTCGGCTACACCTTC. The full variable domain, its missing parts supplied by reference TRBV30 and TRBJ1-2, is SQTIHQWPATLVQPVGSPLSLECTVEGTSNPNLYWYRQAAGRGLQLLFYSVGIGQISSEVPQNLSASRPQDRQFILSSKKLLLSDSGFYLCAWKPDYEGIFGYTFGSGTRLTVV.